This T cell receptor (beta chain) was identified in a study of blood T cell repertoires in COVID-19. About the research overall: Spain, Italy and the United States supplied samples that represented acute and convalescent COVID-19. The cDNA or gDNA used as material had been derived from T cells, B-cell-depleted T cells, or PBMCs.

The germline V and J ends were trimmed by 2 bases and 0 bases, with 17 bases remaining between them. In germline, CDR1 is SGHTA, CDR2 FQGNSA. The CDR3 runs 17 residues. Per the authors' pipeline: It was from reference gene primer amplification that nucleated cell counts were estimated. The repertoire was sequenced with immunoSEQ multiplex PCR; TCRdb's copy has only in-frame clones and lacks some. D and trimming come from the DNA, and the V and J calls and clone size come from that table. The table lists 200,000 to 250,000 clones, around 80% of them singletons, with approximately 6% in the top ten. The sequenced sample consisted of peripheral blood. The TCR sequence derives from a woman aged 70-85 years with acute or convalescent COVID-19. The rearrangement joins TRBV7-2 to TRBJ2-7; perhaps TRBD1 as D (6 bases). The CDR3 sequence is CASSLRRGQTTSYEQYF. CDR3 bases: TGTGCCAGCAGCTTAAGAAGAGGACAGACTACCTCCTACGAGCAGTACTTC.